This T cell receptor (beta chain) was recovered during a study of T cell responses to AZD1222 COVID-19 vaccine. Trimming stripped 4 bases from V and 2 bases from J, with 11 bases between. CDR1 is SGHNT and CDR2 is YYREEE in the germline V gene (reference sequence). The CDR3 is made up of 14 amino acids. General study findings and limits: Nearly half of the spike-specific TCRs reportedly recognize variant regions that carry no mutations. Dominant at 160-218 and 743-854, vaccine-associated CD4 TCRs also spanned spike. Only five to seven AZD1222 recipients tested seropositive at baseline.

A word on this clone: Antigen: not known.

Only in-frame clones appear in the TCRdb table, and some are missing; sequencing was by immunoSEQ multiplex PCR. The sample records approximately 190,000 clones, around 90% being singletons. The chain combines TRBV5-4 with TRBJ2-3; the D call may be TRBD1 or TRBD2 (5 bases each). The sequencing used peripheral blood, collected on day 0 of AZD1222 vaccination. The receptor was isolated from an adult in good health. The CDR3 loop is CASSPGRATDTQYF. The CDR3 DNA reads as TGTGCCAGCAGCCCGGGACGCGCCACAGATACGCAGTATTTT.